This record looks at one T cell receptor beta chain sequence and its context. TCRdb's copy holds only in-frame clones and misses some; the assay was immunoSEQ multiplex PCR. The sample has 70,000 to 90,000 clones; approximately 85% are singletons. These data belong to a study of blood T cell repertoires in COVID-19. Per the germline V gene, CDR1 is MNHEY and CDR2 is SVGAGI. V was cut by 6 bases and J by 6 bases, with 17 bases left in between. This CDR3 has 15 residues. This sequence was found in a man aged 50 or older with COVID-19, enrolled during active disease. This sequence joins TRBV6-5 and TRBJ2-2; TRBD1 is a possible D gene (6 bases). Sequencing used peripheral blood. CDR3 sequence: CASRPRAGAPGELFF. CDR3 nucleotides: TGTGCCAGCAGACCTAGGGCAGGGGCCCCCGGGGAGCTGTTTTTT.